This TCR beta chain comes out of a study of spatial heterogeneity in lung cancer. Unique molecular identifiers tagged every individual TCR cDNA molecule. TCRdb passed the 5' RACE reads through MiXCR, listing each CDR3 protein once. The data contain tens of thousands of distinct CDR3 sequences, about 12% of them singletons. Regarding time point: sample taken at primary tumor resection. Tumor, nontumor lung or frozen PBMC supplied whole RNA that was sequenced unsorted. CDR3 length: 14 amino acids. Looked up from germline, CDR1 is GTSNPN and CDR2 is SVGIG (reference sequence). V was trimmed by 3 bases and J by 0 bases, leaving 11 bases between them. This clonotype was counted between two and nine times.

This sequence joins TRBV30 and TRBJ2-5; D possibly corresponds to TRBD2 (6 bases). The TCR sequence derives from a female donor with early-stage non-small cell lung cancer. This specimen consisted of PBMCs, obtained at surgery. The CDR3 coding sequence is TGTGCCTGGAGGGAGGACTACAACCAAGAGACCCAGTACTTC. Its protein product is CAWREDYNQETQYF.